The 10 T cell receptor beta chains in this list originate from one sample, sequenced in a study of immune cell composition in non-small cell lung cancer. Profiling relied on immunoSEQ multiplex PCR, and the TCRdb table lists in-frame clones only, not all of them. The sample lists about 2,500 clones; roughly 80% were seen once. Normal lung sampling was at least 3 cm from the tumour, as distant as possible. The material sequenced was non-adjacent lung tissue. These receptors came from a human donor with non-small cell lung cancer.

The rearrangement links TRBV5-3 to TRBJ2-7; a weak D match, TRBD1 (6 bases). Being an ORF, TRBV5-3 has a function that is uncertain. This CDR3 region has 14 residues. V lost 8 bases, J lost 2 bases, and 17 bases lay in between. CDR3 sequence reads: CASSLQGNAYEQYF. The CDR3 DNA sequence: TGTGCCAGCAGCCTTCAGGGGAACGCCTACGAGCAGTACTTC.

The rearrangement uses TRBV27 and TRBJ2-2, with D perhaps matching TRBD1 (6 bases). The V gene's germline CDR1 is MNHEY and CDR2 SMNVEV (reference sequence). Trimming removed 6 bases from V and 4 bases from J, with 15 bases in between. This CDR3 spans 15 amino acids. CDR3 in DNA: TGTGCCAGCAGAACAGGGATTGCGGGCACCGGGGAGCTGTTTTTT. It encodes CASRTGIAGTGELFF.

The V and J genes are TRBV5-4 and TRBJ1-4; TRBD1 is a possible D gene (6 bases). The CDR3 is 14 amino acids. CDR1 is SGHNT, CDR2 YYREEE, per germline (reference sequence). Trimming removed 3 bases from V and 6 bases from J, with 12 bases in between. The CDR3 reads CASSSDSLDEKLFF. The CDR3 region has the DNA TGTGCCAGCAGCTCGGACAGTCTGGATGAAAAACTGTTTTTT.

This chain connects TRBV5-1 to TRBJ2-3; 9 positions match TRBD2. Germline lookup yields CDR1 SGHRS and CDR2 YFSETQ. The CDR3 is 16 residues long. V lost 5 bases to trimming and J lost 0 bases; unmatched junction nucleotides: 7. CDR3 amino acids: CASRGLAGFSTDTQYF. The CDR3 coding sequence is TGCGCCAGCAGAGGCCTAGCGGGATTTAGCACAGATACGCAGTATTTT.

This chain links TRBV5-1 with TRBJ2-1, with TRBD1 identical over 8 bases. CDR3 length equals 15 residues. Germline V gene data show CDR1 as SGHRS and CDR2 as YFSETQ. With V trimmed by 0 bases and J by 2 bases, 1 base remained unmatched. The CDR3 DNA is TGCGCCAGCAGCTTGGCGGGACAGGCCTACAATGAGCAGTTCTTC. It specifies CASSLAGQAYNEQFF.

The V call is TRBV6-5, the J call TRBJ1-6, with D possibly being TRBD1 (6 bases). V was pared by 5 bases and J by 6 bases, with 11 bases between. The CDR3 length is 14 residues. CDR1 and CDR2 (germline): MNHEY, SVGAGI. CDR3 region: CASSNRATNSPLHF. CDR3 nucleotides: TGTGCCAGCAGTAACAGGGCCACTAATTCACCCCTCCACTTT.

The genes are TRBV6-1 and TRBJ1-4; no reliable D call. This CDR3 has 13 residues. Germline V gives CDR1 MNHNS, CDR2 SASEGT. V lost 7 bases and J lost 5, with 11 bases in between. The CDR3 DNA is TGTGCCAGCAACCTACGCCCGAATGAAAAACTGTTTTTT. Translation gives CASNLRPNEKLFF.

This clone was observed a few times. The junction does not match germline at one end; this may be a read error. CDR3 residues: CASSLTPRTGGNEQFF. CDR3 DNA: TGTGCCAGCAGCCTAACCCCCAGGACAGGGGGCAATGAGCAGTTCTTC. The chain has TRBV7-3 and TRBJ2-1; TRBD1 agrees at 10 bases. The CDR3 loop spans 16 amino acids. Germline assignment: CDR1 SGHTA and CDR2 FQGTGA.

This chain uses TRBV5-4 with TRBJ2-1; tentative D call: TRBD2 (5 bases). The CDR3 is 16 amino acids. Deletions cut 4 bases from V and 1 base from J, with 15 bases between. Germline CDR1 and CDR2: SGHNT and YYREEE (reference sequence). CDR3 loop: CASSRMRESSYNEQFF. CDR3 DNA: TGTGCCAGCAGCCGAATGAGGGAGTCGTCCTACAATGAGCAGTTCTTC.

The rearrangement uses TRBV7-9 and TRBJ1-1; D not resolved. Trimming cost V 11 bases and J 6 bases, with 19 bases left between them. The CDR3 contains 13 residues. Germline CDR1 is SEHNR and CDR2 is FQNEAQ (reference sequence). This CDR3 is CAHRRGVTPEAFF. CDR3 nucleotide sequence: TGTGCCCACCGACGGGGAGTCACGCCTGAAGCTTTCTTT.